The 20 T cell receptor beta chains below come from one sample, sequenced in a study of monozygotic twins with inflammatory bowel disease. TCRdb reprocessed the 5' RACE reads; each CDR3 protein has one entry and no DNA is given. The sample includes tens of thousands of distinct CDR3 sequences. The sequencing input was blood. These receptors all stem from a human donor with ulcerative colitis or Crohn's disease, or a healthy co-twin of an affected twin (not recorded which).

The chain employs TRBV7-9 and TRBJ2-7; the D call from TCRdb, TRBD1, cannot be confirmed without DNA. Germline V gene lookup returns CDR1 SEHNR and CDR2 FQNEAQ (reference sequence). There are 14 residues in the CDR3. CDR3 protein: CASSQGSRGHEQYF.

CDR3 sequence reads: CSAPGGQETQYF. The genes are TRBV20-1 and TRBJ2-5; TCRdb outputs TRBD1, but without DNA this stays unchecked. Per germline, CDR1 DFQATT and CDR2 SNEGSKA (reference sequence). The CDR3 covers 12 residues.

The chain employs TRBV20-1 and TRBJ2-3; TCRdb's D call, TRBD1, is unchecked because there is no DNA. Germline CDR1 and CDR2: DFQATT and SNEGSKA (reference sequence). CDR3 size: 16 residues. The CDR3 sequence: CSARDSSGGIADTQYF.

The chain employs TRBV7-2 and TRBJ1-5. CDR3 length: 16 residues. Per germline, CDR1 SGHTA and CDR2 FQGNSA. The chain's CDR3 is CASSFSGTEGNQPQHF.

The genes are TRBV29-1 and TRBJ1-1; as DNA is missing, the TRBD1 call by TCRdb cannot be tested. The length of the CDR3 is 16 residues. The germline CDR1 and CDR2 sequences are SQVTM and ANQGSEA. CDR3 amino acids: CSVVRSTGIVNTEAFF.

The chain uses TRBV11-2 and TRBJ1-2; without DNA, the TCRdb call of TRBD1 cannot be checked. CDR3 length: 14 residues. The V gene's germline CDR1 is SGHAT and CDR2 FQNNGV. The CDR3 loop reads CASSDWTGPRGYTF.

CDR3 in amino acids: CASSELGRRSGYTF. J is TRBJ1-2 and V is TRBV6-1. This CDR3 is built from 14 residues. Germline V CDR1 and CDR2: MNHNS, SASEGT.

This chain uses TRBV10-3 with TRBJ1-5. The V gene's germline CDR1 is ENHRY and CDR2 SYGVKD. This CDR3 region has 14 residues. The CDR3: CAISAGSEYQPQHF.

This rearrangement joins TRBV6-1 to TRBJ1-4. The CDR3 covers 14 residues. Germline assignment: CDR1 MNHNS and CDR2 SASEGT. The CDR3 is CASSFQRQSQKLFF.

The rearrangement joins TRBV20-1 to TRBJ1-5; TCRdb's assignment of TRBD1 cannot be checked, as there is no DNA. From germline, CDR1 is DFQATT and CDR2 SNEGSKA (reference sequence). The CDR3 has 17 amino acids. CDR3 region: CSAREHGQSYSNQPQHF.

This chain links TRBV29-1 with TRBJ2-7. Germline lookup yields CDR1 SQVTM and CDR2 ANQGSEA. The CDR3 sequence is 15 residues long. The CDR3 sequence: CSVGGRGSDSYEQYF.

The rearrangement uses TRBV20-1 and TRBJ2-1; the D gene TCRdb calls, TRBD2, cannot be checked with no DNA. CDR3 length: 15 residues. Germline V gene lookup returns CDR1 DFQATT and CDR2 SNEGSKA (reference sequence). The CDR3 loop is CSAGGWGRRGNEQFF.

The J gene is TRBJ2-3, the V gene TRBV4-1; the TCRdb call, TRBD1, lacks DNA for checking. Germline V gene lookup returns CDR1 MGHRA and CDR2 YSYEKL. The CDR3 runs 17 residues. The CDR3 protein is CASSLPDRGRRLDTQYF.

This chain links TRBV6-5 with TRBJ2-4; TCRdb indicates TRBD1, and absent DNA this call remains unverified. The germline V gene encodes CDR1 MNHEY and CDR2 SVGAGI. The CDR3 has 15 amino acids. CDR3 sequence reads: CASSYWDRGKNIQYF.

The chain recombines TRBV7-9 with TRBJ2-2; with no DNA, the TCRdb D assignment of TRBD1 cannot be verified. Germline-derived CDR1 and CDR2 are SEHNR and FQNEAQ (reference sequence). The CDR3 covers 14 residues. The CDR3 protein is CASSPPGAVGELFF.

The chain employs TRBV11-2 and TRBJ2-3; TCRdb gives TRBD1 as the D gene, but with no DNA this cannot be confirmed. The CDR3 extends over 14 amino acids. Looked up from germline, CDR1 is SGHAT and CDR2 is FQNNGV. CDR3: CASSQNPGADTQYF. Using reference TRBV11-2 and TRBJ2-3 for the parts outside the CDR3, the full variable domain is EAGVAQSPRYKIIEKRQSVAFWCNPISGHATLYWYQQILGQGPKLLIQFQNNGVVDDSQLPKDRFSAERLKGVDSTLKIQPAKLEDSAVYLCASSQNPGADTQYFGPGTRLTVL.

This chain uses TRBV12-3 or TRBV12-4 with TRBJ1-5. There are 13 residues in the CDR3. The CDR3 here is CASSPLSNQPQHF.

V and J are TRBV2 and TRBJ2-1; TCRdb reports TRBD1, a call that lacks DNA to check it against. CDR3 size: 15 residues. The V gene's germline CDR1 is SNHLY and CDR2 FYNNEI. CDR3 sequence reads: CASSEEGTGGNEQFF.

The rearrangement links TRBV7-2 to TRBJ2-7. Germline-derived CDR1 and CDR2 are SGHTA and FQGNSA. This CDR3 spans 15 amino acids. The CDR3 sequence is CASSLDLGAGYEQYF.

The chain couples TRBV29-1 to TRBJ2-2; absent DNA, TCRdb's TRBD2 call cannot be checked. Germline CDR1 reads SQVTM; CDR2 reads ANQGSEA. The CDR3 is 15 residues long. CDR3 residues: CSVGETYANTGELFF.